This T cell receptor beta chain was identified in a study of patients and donors after allogeneic stem cell transplantation. TCRdb processed the RT-PCR reads anew with MiXCR; each CDR3 protein has one entry. The table records 920,000 or so distinct CDR3 sequences, approximately 18% of them present only once. Germline CDR1 reads MGHRA; CDR2 reads YSYEKL. The V gene lost 0 bases and the J gene lost 0 bases, with 6 bases spanning the gap. The CDR3 is made up of 14 amino acids. The TCR sequence derives from a human donor who was either an allogeneic HSCT recipient or a stem cell or donor lymphocyte infusion donor (not recorded which). It is not recorded whose cells these are; they may come from a transplant donor. The sample comprised blood, either unsorted or a sorted T cell fraction (not recorded which). V is TRBV4-1 and J is TRBJ2-7; D gene unclear. The CDR3 DNA sequence: TGCGCCAGCAGCCAAGACAAGAGCTCCTACGAGCAGTACTTC. Translating gives CASSQDKSSYEQYF.